Presented here are 20 T cell receptor beta chains from one specimen sequenced in a study of cytomegalovirus exposure and HLA in healthy donors. It was with 60 Vbeta and 13 Jbeta primers that the PCR ran. TCRdb keeps only in-frame clones here, not all; method: immunoSEQ multiplex PCR. The sample consists of 100,000 to 150,000 clones, roughly 14% of them appearing once. The sequencing sample was made of PBMCs. The receptors were gathered from a woman younger than 30 in good health and CMV-seronegative.

There are a few counts of this clone. The gene calls are TRBV6-5 and TRBJ1-3; 7 bases fit TRBD1. Per the germline V gene, CDR1 is MNHEY and CDR2 is SVGAGI. CDR3 length: 14 residues. V shed 5 bases and J 7 bases; nucleotides not matched to a gene: 8. The CDR3 loop reads CASSQTQGVNTIYF. As DNA, the CDR3 is TGTGCCAGCAGTCAAACCCAGGGGGTCAACACCATATATTTT.

The CDR3 region has the DNA TGTGCCAGCAGTTTAGCGGGGAACTATGGCTACACCTTC. This translates into CASSLAGNYGYTF. The V gene is TRBV27, the J gene TRBJ1-2; the D is unclear. Between the trimmed V and J ends, which lost 2 bases and 2 bases, there was a span of 6 bases. This CDR3 region has 13 residues. Germline loops: CDR1 MNHEY, CDR2 SMNVEV (reference sequence).

The chain employs TRBV30 and TRBJ1-3; 7 bases align to TRBD1. The CDR3 runs to 15 residues. In germline, CDR1 is GTSNPN, CDR2 SVGIG (reference sequence). J was trimmed by 0 bases and V by 5 bases; bases with no gene match: 7. In DNA form, the CDR3 reads TGTGCCTGGGGTAGACAGGGAAGCTCTGGAAACACCATATATTTT. Residues: CAWGRQGSSGNTIYF. The variable domain in full, with the rest retrieved from reference TRBV30 and TRBJ1-3, is SQTIHQWPATLVQPVGSPLSLECTVEGTSNPNLYWYRQAAGRGLQLLFYSVGIGQISSEVPQNLSASRPQDRQFILSSKKLLLSDSGFYLCAWGRQGSSGNTIYFGEGSWLTVV.

A few counts support this clone. This chain uses TRBV15 with TRBJ2-7, with TRBD2 matching 8 bases. The germline gives CDR1 LNHNV, CDR2 YYDKDF (reference sequence). This CDR3 spans 15 amino acids. With V trimmed by 7 bases and J by 2 bases, 10 bases remained unmatched. CDR3 DNA: TGTGCCACCACTCCGGCTAGCGGGTCCCCCTACGAGCAGTACTTC. It specifies CATTPASGSPYEQYF.

V gene TRBV27 combines with J gene TRBJ1-1, with no clear D. The V and J ends lost 5 bases and 7 bases respectively, with 14 bases between them. From germline, CDR1 is MNHEY and CDR2 SMNVEV (reference sequence). CDR3 size: 13 residues. CDR3: CASSLVPRGEAFF. CDR3 DNA sequence: TGTGCCAGCAGTCTGGTGCCCCGCGGTGAAGCTTTCTTT.

This sequence joins TRBV30 and TRBJ1-5, with D possibly being TRBD1 (6 bases). The CDR3 is made up of 14 amino acids. The V and J ends lost 2 bases and 5 bases respectively, with 13 bases between them. Germline values: CDR1 GTSNPN, CDR2 SVGIG (reference sequence). CDR3 amino acids: CAWSRGGRDQPQHF. The CDR3 bases are TGTGCCTGGAGTAGGGGGGGGAGGGATCAGCCCCAGCATTTT.

This clone appeared a few times. The chain recombines TRBV6-1 with TRBJ1-5, with D maybe TRBD1 (5 bases). CDR3 length: 15 amino acids. Germline values: CDR1 MNHNS, CDR2 SASEGT. Trimming cost V 6 bases and J 1 base, with 13 bases left between them. The CDR3 reads CASRGPRSSNQPQHF. CDR3 in DNA: TGTGCCAGCAGGGGGCCCCGGTCGAGCAATCAGCCCCAGCATTTT.

The chain recombines TRBV4-1 with TRBJ2-7; 8 nucleotides agree with TRBD1. From germline, CDR1 is MGHRA and CDR2 YSYEKL. The V segment lost 0 bases and the J segment 1 base; nucleotides outside the gene matches: 17. This CDR3 is 20 amino acids long. The CDR3 nucleotides are TGCGCCAGCAGCCAAGAATGGGAGGACAGGGCGGATGTGGGGTCCTACGAGCAGTACTTC. Protein product: CASSQEWEDRADVGSYEQYF.

CDR3 residues: CASSLDDRDETQYF. The CDR3 region has the DNA TGTGCCAGCAGCTTAGATGACAGGGACGAGACCCAGTACTTC. V gene TRBV7-9 combines with J gene TRBJ2-5; 7 bases are a match to TRBD1. This CDR3 region has 14 residues. The germline gives CDR1 SEHNR, CDR2 FQNEAQ (reference sequence). V lost 1 base to trimming and J lost 5 bases; unmatched junction nucleotides: 4.

DNA for the CDR3: TGTGCCAGCAGCTACGTAGCGGGAGCCTCCTACAATGAGCAGTTCTTC. It specifies CASSYVAGASYNEQFF. The chain combines TRBV7-9 with TRBJ2-1, with 9 bases that match TRBD2. V gave up 4 bases and J gave up 0 bases; unmatched junction bases: 4. Germline V gene lookup returns CDR1 SEHNR and CDR2 FQNEAQ (reference sequence). This CDR3 contains 16 residues. The entire variable domain, with the rest obtained from reference TRBV7-9 and TRBJ2-1, is as follows: DTGVSQNPRHKITKRGQNVTFRCDPISEHNRLYWYRQTLGQGPEFLTYFQNEAQLEKSRLLSDRFSAERPKGSFSTLEIQRTEQGDSAMYLCASSYVAGASYNEQFFGPGTRLTVL.

The sample holds a few counts of this clone. V is TRBV28 and J is TRBJ2-5, with D possibly TRBD2 on 5 matching bases. V was cut by 5 bases and J by 5 bases, with 18 bases left in between. The germline V gene has CDR1 MDHEN and CDR2 SYDVKM. The CDR3 is made up of 15 amino acids. The DNA of the CDR3 is TGTGCCAGCAGTGTAAGGGCCGGGGAAGGGGAGACCCAGTACTTC. It encodes CASSVRAGEGETQYF.

This chain links TRBV6-6 with TRBJ2-1, with TRBD1 matching over 7 bases. The junction had 9 bases not matched to a gene; V was cut back by 6 bases and J by 4 bases. This CDR3 contains 15 residues. Germline assignment: CDR1 MNHNY and CDR2 SVGAGI (reference sequence). The CDR3: CASSERQGGYNEQFF. Here the CDR3 DNA reads TGTGCCAGCAGCGAGAGACAGGGTGGGTACAATGAGCAGTTCTTC.

This clone turned up a few times. This chain joins TRBV30 and TRBJ1-2; maybe TRBD1 (5 bases). This CDR3 contains 13 residues. Germline loops: CDR1 GTSNPN, CDR2 SVGIG (reference sequence). The V end lost 5 bases, the J end lost 8 bases, and 18 bases lay between the germline ends. The CDR3: CAWVQGVFRGYTF. The CDR3 DNA is TGTGCCTGGGTCCAGGGTGTATTTAGGGGCTACACCTTC.

The chain couples TRBV5-1 to TRBJ1-2; D gene unclear. The CDR3 loop spans 17 amino acids. Germline V gene lookup returns CDR1 SGHRS and CDR2 YFSETQ. Trimming removed 1 base from V and 1 base from J, with 17 bases in between. The CDR3 DNA reads TGCGCCAGCAGCTTGATGAACACCCAGTATTTTAACTATGGCTACACCTTC. Translating gives CASSLMNTQYFNYGYTF.

The rearrangement uses TRBV5-1 and TRBJ1-4, with 10 positions matching TRBD1. The V segment lost 4 bases and the J segment 5 bases; nucleotides outside the gene matches: 5. The CDR3 totals 15 residues. Germline V CDR1 and CDR2: SGHRS, YFSETQ. This CDR3 is CASSGPGQGNEKLFF. CDR3 nucleotides: TGCGCCAGCAGCGGACCGGGACAGGGGAATGAAAAACTGTTTTTT.

The J gene is TRBJ2-1, the V gene TRBV30; 10 nucleotides agree with TRBD2. Trimming cost V 4 bases and J 8 bases; bases outside gene matches: 5. Per the germline V gene, CDR1 is GTSNPN and CDR2 is SVGIG (reference sequence). This CDR3 comprises 13 residues. CDR3 bases: TGTGCCTGGACTAGCGGGAGCCGGCATGAGCAGTTCTTC. Protein sequence: CAWTSGSRHEQFF.

V usage is TRBV15 and J usage is TRBJ2-5; 7 bases match TRBD1. The CDR3 loop spans 12 amino acids. V lost 9 bases to trimming and J lost 3 bases; unmatched junction nucleotides: 4. From germline, CDR1 is LNHNV and CDR2 YYDKDF (reference sequence). This CDR3 reads CATTGWEETQYF. The CDR3 DNA sequence: TGTGCCACGACAGGGTGGGAAGAGACCCAGTACTTC.

In this sample, this clone turned up a few times. The gene calls are TRBV11-2 and TRBJ2-7; no definite D call. In germline, CDR1 is SGHAT, CDR2 FQNNGV. Trimming shortened V by 2 bases and J by 5 bases, and 4 bases separated the two germline ends. CDR3 size: 11 residues. In DNA, the CDR3 is TGTGCCAGCAGCTTACCCGACGAGCAGTACTTC. As protein: CASSLPDEQYF.

This clone was detected only a few times. The genes are TRBV28 and TRBJ1-5; 8 bases fit TRBD1. Germline CDR1 reads MDHEN; CDR2 reads SYDVKM. This CDR3 contains 15 residues. V shed 6 bases and J 9 bases; nucleotides not matched to a gene: 13. CDR3 residues: CASSVQGGDFGPQHF. Here the CDR3 DNA reads TGTGCCAGCAGCGTACAGGGGGGGGATTTTGGGCCCCAGCATTTT.

This clone was recorded a few times. This chain joins TRBV4-1 and TRBJ2-5; D is possibly TRBD1 (5 bases). This CDR3 has 15 amino acids. V lost 1 base and J lost 2, with 11 bases in between. CDR1 MGHRA and CDR2 YSYEKL come from the germline V gene. The DNA for the CDR3 is TGCGCCAGCAGCCAAGTCTCCAGGGCGCAAGAGACCCAGTACTTC. Protein: CASSQVSRAQETQYF.